One sample yielded the 18 T cell receptor beta chains listed below, sequenced in a study of T-cell memory formation after mild COVID-19. TCRdb analysed the 5' RACE reads with MiXCR anew, one entry per CDR3 protein. The sample holds approximately 300,000 distinct CDR3 sequences, around 15% seen once. Sequences were obtained from PBMCs or a T cell subset sorted from them (not recorded which). The receptors originated from a man between 18 and 29 years old who had mild COVID-19 (a few samples of this study predate the infection). Cell type and time point are not known.

This clonotype has just a few counts. CDR3 loop: CASSHLKLALPTTDTQYF. DNA for the CDR3: TGTGCCAGCAGTCACCTCAAACTAGCGCTCCCCACCACAGATACGCAGTATTTT. The chain carries TRBV6-6 and TRBJ2-3, with 7 bases matching TRBD2. The germline V gene has CDR1 MNHNY and CDR2 SVGAGI (reference sequence). The CDR3 runs to 18 residues. The junction had 16 bases not matched to a gene; V was cut back by 5 bases and J by 2 bases.

The V call is TRBV5-1, the J call TRBJ2-1; D may be TRBD2 (7 bases). Trimming left V 2 bases short and J 5 bases short, with 14 bases between. The CDR3 has 15 amino acids. From germline, CDR1 is SGHRS and CDR2 YFSETQ. The CDR3 is CASSLGGVGNNEQFF. Written as DNA, the CDR3 is TGCGCCAGCAGCTTAGGGGGGGTCGGAAACAATGAGCAGTTCTTC.

The chain links TRBV5-1 to TRBJ2-1; D call uncertain. V lost 6 bases and J lost 6, with 19 bases in between. Per germline, CDR1 SGHRS and CDR2 YFSETQ. There are 15 residues in the CDR3. The CDR3 DNA is TGCGCCAGCAATGCAGCCTCTTCAGTCCTCAATGAGCAGTTCTTC. The encoded protein is CASNAASSVLNEQFF.

J is TRBJ1-6 and V is TRBV11-2; a possible D gene is TRBD1 (5 bases). Germline V gene data show CDR1 as SGHAT and CDR2 as FQNNGV. The V end was cut by 4 bases, the J end by 4 bases, with 11 bases between. This CDR3 is 15 amino acids long. CDR3 region: CASSSADKYNSPLHF. CDR3 nucleotide sequence: TGTGCCAGCAGCTCAGCGGACAAATATAATTCACCCCTCCACTTT.

In its sample, this clonotype was seen many times. The V call is TRBV6-2 or TRBV6-3, the J call TRBJ2-1, with D perhaps assigned TRBD1 or TRBD2 (5 bases each). The ends were cut back, 0 bases at V and 3 bases at J, with 15 bases in the middle. The CDR3 is 17 residues long. Germline V gives CDR1 MNHEY, CDR2 SVGEGT. CDR3 loop: CASSYSSVRGVYNEQFF. CDR3 DNA: TGTGCCAGCAGTTACTCGAGTGTGAGAGGGGTCTACAATGAGCAGTTCTTC.

This chain connects TRBV5-1 to TRBJ2-6; TRBD1 aligns across 7 bases. Germline-derived CDR1 and CDR2 are SGHRS and YFSETQ. CDR3 size: 16 residues. Trimming took 4 bases from V and 0 from J; bases not matched to a gene: 4. In DNA form, the CDR3 reads TGCGCCAGCAGCCCGGGACAGAGCTCTGGGGCCAACGTCCTGACTTTC. It encodes CASSPGQSSGANVLTF.

This clonotype was picked up many times. The chain employs TRBV7-2 and TRBJ2-1, with D possibly being TRBD2 (6 bases). CDR3 length: 14 residues. CDR1 SGHTA and CDR2 FQGNSA come from the germline V gene. V lost 5 bases and J lost 3, with 11 bases in between. The CDR3 DNA is TGTGCCAGCAGCGCGACTAGAAACTACAATGAGCAGTTCTTC. As protein: CASSATRNYNEQFF.

The J gene is TRBJ2-5, the V gene TRBV10-2; D perhaps matches TRBD2 (7 bases). This CDR3 is built from 11 residues. Per the germline V gene, CDR1 is WSHSY and CDR2 is SAAADI. Trimming removed 11 bases from V and 5 bases from J, with 12 bases in between. Here the CDR3 DNA reads TGCGCCGTAGGGGGGGGCGAGACCCAGTACTTC. This encodes CAVGGGETQYF.

The chain combines TRBV4-1 with TRBJ1-2; no definite D call. The CDR3 spans 13 residues. The germline V gene has CDR1 MGHRA and CDR2 YSYEKL. Trimming removed 2 bases from V and 5 bases from J, with 9 bases in between. The CDR3 loop reads CASSQPDRYGYTF. The CDR3 DNA sequence: TGCGCCAGCAGCCAACCTGACCGATATGGCTACACCTTC.

The chain carries TRBV1 and TRBJ2-2; the tabulated D call, TRBD2, remains unverified against the DNA. TRBV1 is tagged as a pseudogene. The CDR3 totals 18 residues. DNA for the CDR3: TGCACCAGCAGCCAAGATACGTCTAGGAGGTCTAGCACCGGGGAGCTGTTTTTT. It translates to CTSSQDTSRRSSTGELFF.

Notes on this clonotype: The junction departs from the called germline gene at one end, perhaps through a read error. The rearrangement links TRBV5-1 to TRBJ2-3, with 8 bases fitting TRBD2. The CDR3 covers 13 residues. Germline V gene data show CDR1 as SGHRS and CDR2 as YFSETQ. The CDR3 protein is CASSPDRGGGQDF. The CDR3 region has the DNA TGCGCCAGCAGTCCCGACCGGGGCGGGGGGCAAGATTTT.

This chain connects TRBV7-9 to TRBJ2-5; TRBD2 is a possible D gene (5 bases). The V and J ends lost 5 bases and 0 bases respectively, with 16 bases between them. The CDR3 length is 16 residues. The germline gives CDR1 SEHNR, CDR2 FQNEAQ (reference sequence). The CDR3, as DNA: TGTGCCAGCAGCGGTCCTGAAGTAGCGAACCAAGAGACCCAGTACTTC. Its protein product is CASSGPEVANQETQYF.

In this sample, this clonotype turned up many times. The chain links TRBV7-6 to TRBJ2-3, with D unclear. Germline-derived CDR1 and CDR2 are SGHVS and FNYEAQ. CDR3 length: 11 residues. V dropped 7 bases and J dropped 7 bases, with 9 bases sitting between them. The CDR3 DNA sequence: TGTGCCAGCACCGAAGGTTATACGCAGTATTTT. As protein: CASTEGYTQYF.

This clonotype has a count of ten or more. The rearrangement links TRBV20-1 to TRBJ2-4; 7 nucleotides line up with TRBD2. CDR1 is DFQATT and CDR2 is SNEGSKA in the germline V gene (reference sequence). This CDR3 is 14 amino acids long. With 0 bases clipped from V and 8 bases from J, the junction kept 7 bases outside the gene matches. CDR3 sequence reads: CSARESSGADIQYF. In DNA form, the CDR3 reads TGCAGTGCTAGAGAATCCAGCGGGGCTGACATTCAGTACTTC.

Many counts were recorded for this clonotype. The V gene is TRBV4-1, the J gene TRBJ2-7, with D tentatively TRBD2 (5 bases). This CDR3 is 14 amino acids long. The V end was cut by 1 base, the J end by 3 bases, with 10 bases between. The V gene's germline CDR1 is MGHRA and CDR2 YSYEKL. DNA for the CDR3: TGCGCCAGCAGCCAAGCCCGGGGATACTACGAGCAGTACTTC. Amino acid sequence: CASSQARGYYEQYF.

This clonotype was recorded many times. V is TRBV4-3 and J is TRBJ2-7, with D possibly TRBD2 on 5 matching bases. Per the germline V gene, CDR1 is LGHNA and CDR2 is YSLEER. V lost 1 base and J lost 2, with 24 bases in between. The CDR3 loop spans 19 amino acids. DNA of the CDR3: TGCGCCAGCAGCCAAGGGAGATCTAGCCGCCCCCCTTCAGCCTACGAGCAGTACTTC. As protein: CASSQGRSSRPPSAYEQYF.

This clonotype was recorded many times. The rearrangement joins TRBV5-1 to TRBJ2-7, with TRBD1 as a possible D gene (5 bases). The CDR3 runs to 14 residues. Germline CDR1 and CDR2: SGHRS and YFSETQ. V was trimmed by 4 bases and J by 3 bases, leaving 14 bases between them. CDR3 amino acids: CASSPRTDNYEQYF. CDR3 in DNA: TGCGCCAGCAGCCCCAGGACGGACAACTACGAGCAGTACTTC.

This chain joins TRBV7-9 and TRBJ1-2; the match to TRBD1 covers 8 bases. The germline V gene has CDR1 SEHNR and CDR2 FQNEAQ (reference sequence). V lost 5 bases, J lost 0 bases, and 8 bases stayed unmatched. The CDR3 runs to 16 residues. CDR3 sequence (DNA): TGTGCCAGCAGCGCAGGGGGGACAGGAGCTAACTATGGCTACACCTTC. Its protein is CASSAGGTGANYGYTF.